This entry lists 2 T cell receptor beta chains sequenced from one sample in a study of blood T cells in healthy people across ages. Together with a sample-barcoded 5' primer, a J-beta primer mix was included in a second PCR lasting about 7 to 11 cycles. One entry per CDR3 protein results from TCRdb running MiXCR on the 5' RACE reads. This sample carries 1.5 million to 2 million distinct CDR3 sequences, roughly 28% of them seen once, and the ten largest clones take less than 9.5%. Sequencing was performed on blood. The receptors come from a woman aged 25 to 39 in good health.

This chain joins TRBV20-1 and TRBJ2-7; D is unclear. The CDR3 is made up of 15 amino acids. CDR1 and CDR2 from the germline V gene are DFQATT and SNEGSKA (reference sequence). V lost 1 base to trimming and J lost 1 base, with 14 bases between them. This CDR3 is CSARAWRRISYEQYF. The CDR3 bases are TGCAGTGCTAGAGCATGGCGTAGGATTTCCTACGAGCAGTACTTC.

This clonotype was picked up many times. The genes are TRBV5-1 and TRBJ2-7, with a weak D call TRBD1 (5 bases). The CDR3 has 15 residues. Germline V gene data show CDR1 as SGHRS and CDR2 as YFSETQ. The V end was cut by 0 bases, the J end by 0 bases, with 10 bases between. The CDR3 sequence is CASSLAAGLSYEQYF. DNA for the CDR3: TGCGCCAGCAGCTTGGCGGCAGGGCTCTCCTACGAGCAGTACTTC.